The 28 T cell receptor beta chains below were found in one sample sequenced in a study of identical twins. MiXCR was run by TCRdb on the 5' RACE reads, yielding one entry per CDR3 protein. The repertoire includes about 700,000 distinct CDR3 sequences, roughly 8% of them detected once, and approximately 0.94% sits in the top ten. In addition, the sample was reused for a study of yellow fever vaccine responses in identical twins.

Sequenced: PBMCs. These receptors were taken from a woman between 18 and 29 years old in good health.

V and J are TRBV12-3 or TRBV12-4 and TRBJ2-1; D perhaps matches TRBD2 (5 bases). This CDR3 is 17 amino acids long. The V and J ends lost 5 bases and 0 bases respectively, with 17 bases between them. As DNA, the CDR3 is TGTGCCAGCAGTCTCGGACGGGGAAAAAGCTCCTACAATGAGCAGTTCTTC. It specifies CASSLGRGKSSYNEQFF.

The chain uses TRBV5-6 and TRBJ2-7; D not resolved. Germline CDR1 is SGHDT and CDR2 is YYEEEE. This CDR3 is built from 15 residues. V dropped 3 bases and J dropped 5 bases, with 18 bases sitting between them. The CDR3 region is CASSSKTRWKNEQYF. In DNA, the CDR3 is TGTGCCAGCAGCTCAAAGACAAGGTGGAAGAACGAGCAGTACTTC. Looking up the rest from reference TRBV5-6 and TRBJ2-7 gives the full variable domain: DAGVTQSPTHLIKTRGQQVTLRCSPKSGHDTVSWYQQALGQGPQFIFQYYEEEERQRGNFPDRFSGHQFPNYSSELNVNALLLGDSALYLCASSSKTRWKNEQYFGPGTRLTVT.

The rearrangement links TRBV18 to TRBJ2-2; D unresolved. Trimming shortened V by 1 base and J by 0 bases, and 9 bases separated the two germline ends. Germline V gene sequence: CDR1 KGHSH, CDR2 LQKENI. CDR3 size: 16 residues. The CDR3 DNA reads as TGTGCCAGCTCACCACTCCGGACGGCGAACACCGGGGAGCTGTTTTTT. Translation: CASSPLRTANTGELFF.

The genes are TRBV20-1 and TRBJ2-2, with TRBD2 identical over 7 bases. V lost 4 bases, J lost 4 bases, and 9 bases stayed unmatched. CDR1 and CDR2 (germline): DFQATT, SNEGSKA (reference sequence). CDR3 length: 15 amino acids. In DNA, the CDR3 is TGCAGTGCTACAGAGCGGGACGCAATCACCGGGGAGCTGTTTTTT. This encodes CSATERDAITGELFF.

In this sample, this clonotype turned up a few times. The V and J genes are TRBV29-1 and TRBJ1-2; 10 bases are shared with TRBD1. The CDR3 consists of 13 residues. The J segment lost 8 bases and the V segment lost 7 bases, leaving 10 bases of the junction unmatched. CDR1 and CDR2 from the germline V gene are SQVTM and ANQGSEA. The CDR3 DNA is TGCAGCGGCCTCAGACAGGGGGCGCGAGGCTACACCTTC. Translating it yields CSGLRQGARGYTF.

With regard to this clonotype: This sequence may be a read error, since a much larger clone differs from it by one base. This rearrangement joins TRBV11-2 to TRBJ2-7; 7 nucleotides line up with TRBD2. The germline V gene encodes CDR1 SGHAT and CDR2 FQNNGV. This CDR3 is 15 amino acids long. CDR3 bases: TGTGCCAACAGCTTAGCACTAGCGCATTCCTACGAGCAGTACTTC. It yields the protein CANSLALAHSYEQYF.

This clonotype showed up just a few times. The V call is TRBV29-1, the J call TRBJ2-3, with 7 bases fitting TRBD2. V was pared by 3 bases and J by 5 bases, with 8 bases of the junction left unmatched. Germline V gene lookup returns CDR1 SQVTM and CDR2 ANQGSEA. CDR3 length: 14 residues. The CDR3 loop reads CSVDAGVGIDTQYF. In DNA form, the CDR3 reads TGCAGCGTTGATGCGGGGGTGGGGATAGATACGCAGTATTTT.

The table lists this clonotype with many counts. The chain combines TRBV25-1 with TRBJ2-3, with D unclear. Germline V gene data show CDR1 as MGHDK and CDR2 as SYGVNS. V dropped 3 bases and J dropped 0 bases, with 10 bases sitting between them. The CDR3 is 15 residues long. The CDR3 spells CASSDITDSTDTQYF. CDR3 bases: TGTGCCAGCAGTGATATAACAGATAGCACAGATACGCAGTATTTT.

This sequence joins TRBV21-1 and TRBJ2-1; the DNA was not compared with TRBD2, the D call given in the table. TRBV21-1 represents a pseudogene. The CDR3 totals 12 residues. CDR3 residues: CASRGGWWEQFF. The CDR3 coding sequence is TGTGCCAGCCGGGGGGGTTGGTGGGAGCAGTTCTTC.

This chain links TRBV18 with TRBJ2-7, with 10 bases fitting TRBD2. Trimming at V came to 5 bases and at J to 0 bases, leaving 4 bases not matched to a gene. The CDR3 loop spans 15 amino acids. Germline V gene lookup returns CDR1 KGHSH and CDR2 LQKENI. CDR3 sequence: CASSDTSGASYEQYF. The CDR3 coding sequence is TGTGCCAGCTCAGATACTAGCGGGGCCTCCTACGAGCAGTACTTC.

This clonotype turned up a few times. The chain uses TRBV6-4 and TRBJ2-2; D gene unclear. V was trimmed by 8 bases and J by 4 bases, leaving 11 bases between them. The germline gives CDR1 MRHNA, CDR2 SNTAGT. This CDR3 contains 13 residues. CDR3 amino acids: CASGNPGTGELFF. The CDR3 nucleotides are TGTGCCAGCGGGAACCCTGGCACCGGGGAGCTGTTTTTT.

At least ten counts were recorded for this clonotype. The chain recombines TRBV18 with TRBJ2-7; possibly TRBD1 for D (6 bases). V lost 5 bases and J 2 bases, leaving 10 bases between the germline ends. CDR3 length: 13 amino acids. Germline CDR1 and CDR2: KGHSH and LQKENI. CDR3 bases: TGTGCCAGCTCAGACGACAGGCCCTACGAGCAGTACTTC. Residues: CASSDDRPYEQYF.

The V gene is TRBV18, the J gene TRBJ1-2; D is possibly TRBD1 (6 bases). V was shortened by 3 bases and J by 3 bases, with 8 bases between the two germline ends. This CDR3 is built from 13 residues. Germline CDR1 and CDR2: KGHSH and LQKENI. CDR3 sequence (DNA): TGTGCCAGCTCACCCTCAGGGGACTATGGCTACACCTTC. Translated, it gives CASSPSGDYGYTF.

The chain recombines TRBV12-3 or TRBV12-4 with TRBJ2-2; 8 nucleotides match TRBD2. This CDR3 contains 17 residues. V trimming: 6 bases; J trimming: 4 bases; junction bases outside the gene matches: 13. CDR3 sequence: CASRPGGRTSSTGELFF. As DNA, the CDR3 is TGTGCCAGCAGACCCGGGGGGAGGACTAGCAGCACCGGGGAGCTGTTTTTT.

V usage is TRBV4-1 and J usage is TRBJ1-2; D is unclear. The V gene's germline CDR1 is MGHRA and CDR2 YSYEKL. The V end lost 2 bases, the J end lost 0 bases, and 7 bases lay between the germline ends. The CDR3 has 14 residues. CDR3 region: CASSQQNSNYGYTF. The CDR3 nucleotides are TGCGCCAGCAGCCAACAAAACTCTAACTATGGCTACACCTTC.

This clonotype was detected only a few times. The rearrangement joins TRBV29-1 to TRBJ2-7; perhaps TRBD2 as D (8 bases). Between the trimmed V and J ends, which lost 2 bases and 4 bases, there was a span of 21 bases. The CDR3 consists of 16 residues. Germline V CDR1 and CDR2: SQVTM, ANQGSEA. The CDR3 DNA sequence: TGCAGCGTTGAAAGGGGGCAGCGGGAGTCCCCTTACGAGCAGTACTTC. It translates to CSVERGQRESPYEQYF.

This clonotype showed up many times. The chain couples TRBV7-2 to TRBJ2-1; TRBD2 matches at 7 bases. CDR3 length: 12 amino acids. Germline V lookup: CDR1 SGHTA, CDR2 FQGNSA. Trimming cost V 5 bases and J 7 bases; bases outside gene matches: 2. This CDR3 reads CASSPGRNEQFF. DNA for the CDR3: TGTGCCAGCAGCCCCGGGAGGAATGAGCAGTTCTTC.

This clonotype occurred many times. This rearrangement joins TRBV7-2 to TRBJ2-7; possibly TRBD2 for D (7 bases). Trimming removed 0 bases at V and 3 bases at J, with 15 bases between. Per germline, CDR1 SGHTA and CDR2 FQGNSA. The CDR3 has 16 residues. The CDR3: CASSLARGAHNYEQYF. CDR3 DNA: TGTGCCAGCAGCTTAGCCCGGGGGGCCCACAACTACGAGCAGTACTTC. Full variable domain (remainder filled in from reference TRBV7-2 and TRBJ2-7): GAGVSQSPSNKVTEKGKDVELRCDPISGHTALYWYRQSLGQGLEFLIYFQGNSAPDKSGLPSDRFSAERTGGSVSTLTIQRTQQEDSAVYLCASSLARGAHNYEQYFGPGTRLTVT.

For the CDR3, the DNA is TGTGCCAGCAGTGAACCGAGCGGGAGATCCGGGGAGCTGTTTTTT. Its protein is CASSEPSGRSGELFF. The chain links TRBV2 to TRBJ2-2, with 8 bases matching TRBD2. Germline lookup yields CDR1 SNHLY and CDR2 FYNNEI. There are 15 residues in the CDR3. The V and J ends lost 2 bases and 6 bases, in that order; junction bases with no gene match: 5.

This clonotype was seen more than once but under ten times. V gene TRBV9 combines with J gene TRBJ2-5; 7 nucleotides line up with TRBD1. This CDR3 region has 16 residues. CDR1 and CDR2 (germline): SGDLS, YYNGEE. Trimming at V came to 0 bases and at J to 1 base, leaving 6 bases not matched to a gene. The CDR3 nucleotides are TGTGCCAGCAGCGTAGGATTTGACAGGGCCCAAGAGACCCAGTACTTC. The encoded protein is CASSVGFDRAQETQYF.

This clonotype showed up many times. This rearrangement joins TRBV20-1 to TRBJ2-3; D gene uncertain. Looked up from germline, CDR1 is DFQATT and CDR2 is SNEGSKA (reference sequence). This CDR3 is built from 11 residues. V was trimmed by 4 bases and J by 3 bases, leaving 5 bases between them. CDR3 sequence reads: CSATGTDTQYF. CDR3 DNA sequence: TGCAGTGCTACCGGGACAGATACGCAGTATTTT.

This clonotype showed up many times. This chain links TRBV12-3 or TRBV12-4 with TRBJ2-6, with D hard to call. CDR3 length equals 15 residues. V was clipped by 3 bases and J by 0 bases, with 6 bases between them. The CDR3 sequence: CASSLSDSGANVLTF. The CDR3 DNA is TGTGCCAGCAGTTTGTCGGACTCTGGGGCCAACGTCCTGACTTTC.

This clonotype showed up just a few times. V gene TRBV20-1 combines with J gene TRBJ2-1; tentative D call: TRBD1 (5 bases). This CDR3 is 11 amino acids long. Trimming shortened V by 7 bases and J by 2 bases, and 6 bases separated the two germline ends. CDR1 is DFQATT, CDR2 SNEGSKA, per germline (reference sequence). The CDR3 DNA reads TGCAGTGTAGGGGCCTACAATGAGCAGTTCTTC. It specifies CSVGAYNEQFF.

This clonotype was counted a few times. The rearrangement joins TRBV20-1 to TRBJ2-5; TRBD2 matches 7 bases. The CDR3 is 12 residues long. Trimming at V came to 2 bases and at J to 4 bases, leaving 1 base not matched to a gene. In germline, CDR1 is DFQATT, CDR2 SNEGSKA (reference sequence). This CDR3 reads CSARKRGETQYF. The CDR3 DNA reads TGCAGTGCTAGAAAGCGGGGAGAGACCCAGTACTTC.

This clonotype was counted at least ten times. The chain couples TRBV10-1 to TRBJ1-6, with D unclear. This CDR3 has 13 residues. The V gene's germline CDR1 is WNHNN and CDR2 SYGVQD (reference sequence). Trimming pared 5 bases from V and 7 bases from J, leaving 9 bases between. The CDR3 coding sequence is TGCGCCAGCAGTTCAGAGAGGAATTCACCCCTCCACTTT. Its protein is CASSSERNSPLHF.

In its sample, this clonotype was seen a few times. CDR3 DNA: TGTGCCAGCAGCTTACCGGGACAGGGGGTCTCCTACAATGAGCAGTTCTTC. It is translated as CASSLPGQGVSYNEQFF. The V gene is TRBV5-5, the J gene TRBJ2-1; 11 bases line up with TRBD1. V lost 2 bases to trimming and J lost 0 bases; unmatched junction nucleotides: 4. CDR1 is SGHKS and CDR2 is YYEKEE in the germline V gene (reference sequence). This CDR3 contains 17 residues.

The rearrangement uses TRBV7-3 and TRBJ2-5, with 7 bases identical to TRBD1. Germline assignment: CDR1 SGHTA and CDR2 FQGTGA. J gave up 4 bases and V 3 bases, and 5 bases lay outside the gene matches. The CDR3 contains 14 residues. CDR3 protein: CASSFGQAGETQYF. CDR3 bases: TGTGCCAGCAGCTTTGGACAGGCGGGAGAGACCCAGTACTTC.

In its sample, this clonotype was seen many times. The chain employs TRBV6-2 or TRBV6-3 and TRBJ2-1; possible D gene TRBD2, 5 bases. Germline values: CDR1 MNHEY, CDR2 SVGEGT. The CDR3 runs 14 residues. V gave up 5 bases and J gave up 0 bases, with 8 bases separating them. CDR3 sequence (DNA): TGTGCCAGCAGTCCGCGGGCCTCCTACAATGAGCAGTTCTTC. This gives the protein CASSPRASYNEQFF.